Below, 13 T cell receptor beta chains from the same sample are listed, as sequenced in a study of siplizumab effects on memory and regulatory T cells. Sequenced by immunoSEQ multiplex PCR; TCRdb stores in-frame clones only, minus some. The sample carries approximately 100,000 clones, around nine tenths recorded once. Sequencing used non-Treg CD4+ T cells sorted from blood. The origin of the receptors is a human donor in good health.

This sequence joins TRBV5-6 and TRBJ2-1; D is perhaps TRBD1 (6 bases). The CDR3 sequence is 13 residues long. V was clipped by 1 base and J by 10 bases, with 12 bases between them. CDR1 is SGHDT, CDR2 YYEEEE, per germline. Here the CDR3 reads CASSLTGPPEQFF. The CDR3 region has the DNA TGTGCCAGCAGCTTGACAGGGCCCCCCGAGCAGTTCTTC.

The gene calls are TRBV18 and TRBJ1-3; the D is unclear. The CDR3 runs to 14 residues. The germline gives CDR1 KGHSH, CDR2 LQKENI. V lost 5 bases and J lost 0, with 8 bases in between. The CDR3 DNA is TGTGCCAGCTCATCCCAGGTCTCTGGAAACACCATATATTTT. Protein sequence: CASSSQVSGNTIYF. The complete variable domain, with remaining parts taken from reference TRBV18 and TRBJ1-3, reads NAGVMQNPRHLVRRRGQEARLRCSPMKGHSHVYWYRQLPEEGLKFMVYLQKENIIDESGMPKERFSAEFPKEGPSILRIQQVVRGDSAAYFCASSSQVSGNTIYFGEGSWLTVV.

The chain's CDR3 is CASRPGTSGYTGELFF. The CDR3 DNA is TGCGCCAGCAGACCCGGGACTAGCGGGTACACCGGGGAGCTGTTTTTT. The chain couples TRBV4-1 to TRBJ2-2, with TRBD2 matching 12 bases. The germline CDR1 and CDR2 sequences are MGHRA and YSYEKL. The CDR3 is 16 amino acids. V gave up 6 bases and J gave up 3 bases; unmatched junction bases: 5.

The chain joins TRBV4-1 to TRBJ1-3, with a tentative D call TRBD1 (5 bases). Germline CDR1 and CDR2: MGHRA and YSYEKL. The ends were cut back, 6 bases at V and 2 bases at J, with 14 bases in the middle. The CDR3 has 15 residues. CDR3 loop: CASRQIWGAGNTIYF. DNA for the CDR3: TGCGCCAGCAGACAAATCTGGGGGGCTGGAAACACCATATATTTT.

This clone was detected only once. V gene TRBV27 combines with J gene TRBJ2-3; D uncertain. Germline lookup yields CDR1 MNHEY and CDR2 SMNVEV (reference sequence). CDR3 size: 14 residues. V lost 6 bases, J lost 4 bases, and 14 bases lay in between. The CDR3 here is CASSQQSPADTQYF. CDR3 in DNA: TGTGCCAGCAGCCAACAGTCCCCCGCAGATACGCAGTATTTT.

This sequence joins TRBV6-5 and TRBJ2-3; TRBD2 aligns across 10 bases. CDR1 and CDR2 (germline): MNHEY, SVGAGI. The CDR3 is made up of 12 amino acids. V dropped 5 bases and J dropped 10; count of bases not matched to a gene: 3. The CDR3 reads CASSLAGVAQYF. The CDR3 DNA reads TGTGCCAGCAGTCTAGCGGGAGTAGCGCAGTATTTT.

The genes are TRBV25-1 and TRBJ1-5; D remains ambiguous. This CDR3 has 15 amino acids. Trimming took 1 base from V and 6 from J, leaving 13 bases between them. Germline CDR1 reads MGHDK; CDR2 reads SYGVNS. Here the CDR3 reads CASSESGAGSQPQHF. As DNA, the CDR3 is TGTGCCAGCAGTGAATCAGGTGCGGGTAGTCAGCCCCAGCATTTT.

This chain connects TRBV5-4 to TRBJ2-1, with TRBD1 identical over 11 bases. The germline V gene encodes CDR1 SGHNT and CDR2 YYREEE (reference sequence). This CDR3 has 15 residues. J was trimmed by 12 bases and V by 4 bases; bases with no gene match: 12. The CDR3 protein is CASSPPGQGADRQFF. The CDR3 DNA sequence: TGTGCCAGCAGCCCTCCTGGACAGGGGGCCGATCGGCAGTTCTTC.

DNA of the CDR3: TGTGCCAGCAGCTTTGTTCTGGGCACCGGGGAGCTGTTTTTT. It codes for CASSFVLGTGELFF. The chain employs TRBV5-4 and TRBJ2-2; D is ambiguous. Germline CDR1 is SGHNT and CDR2 is YYREEE (reference sequence). The length of the CDR3 is 14 residues. With 2 bases removed from V and 4 bases from J, the gap between germline ends came to 9 bases.

The rearrangement links TRBV19 to TRBJ2-3; possibly TRBD1 or TRBD2 for D (5 bases each). CDR1 and CDR2 (germline): LNHDA, SQIVND (reference sequence). CDR3 length equals 13 residues. V was clipped by 3 bases and J by 4 bases, with 8 bases between them. The CDR3 DNA reads TGTGCCAGTAGTATGAGGGGCGCAGATACGCAGTATTTT. Amino acids: CASSMRGADTQYF.

V is TRBV25-1 and J is TRBJ2-3; D is possibly TRBD2 (6 bases). Germline CDR1 MGHDK, CDR2 SYGVNS. Trimming took off 1 base at V and 1 base at J, with 9 bases between the two ends. This CDR3 has 15 residues. The CDR3 DNA reads TGTGCCAGCAGTGAATTTCCTAGCGGCACAGATACGCAGTATTTT. Translating it yields CASSEFPSGTDTQYF.

V is TRBV7-3 and J is TRBJ2-7; a possible D gene is TRBD1 (5 bases). This CDR3 has 14 amino acids. V was cut by 2 bases and J by 4 bases, with 12 bases left in between. CDR1 and CDR2 from the germline V gene are SGHTA and FQGTGA. The CDR3 loop is CASSLGAGHYEQYF. The CDR3 nucleotides read TGTGCCAGCAGCTTAGGGGCCGGTCATTACGAGCAGTACTTC.

CDR3 region: CASSVGGSLTDTQYF. CDR3 bases: TGTGCCAGCAGCGTAGGTGGGAGCCTCACAGATACGCAGTATTTT. V gene TRBV9 combines with J gene TRBJ2-3, with D possibly matching TRBD2 (5 bases). V was cut by 0 bases and J by 2 bases, with 10 bases left in between. Germline CDR1 is SGDLS and CDR2 is YYNGEE. The CDR3 is 15 amino acids. The complete variable domain, with remaining parts taken from reference TRBV9 and TRBJ2-3, reads DSGVTQTPKHLITATGQRVTLRCSPRSGDLSVYWYQQSLDQGLQFLIQYYNGEERAKGNILERFSAQQFPDLHSELNLSSLELGDSALYFCASSVGGSLTDTQYFGPGTRLTVL.